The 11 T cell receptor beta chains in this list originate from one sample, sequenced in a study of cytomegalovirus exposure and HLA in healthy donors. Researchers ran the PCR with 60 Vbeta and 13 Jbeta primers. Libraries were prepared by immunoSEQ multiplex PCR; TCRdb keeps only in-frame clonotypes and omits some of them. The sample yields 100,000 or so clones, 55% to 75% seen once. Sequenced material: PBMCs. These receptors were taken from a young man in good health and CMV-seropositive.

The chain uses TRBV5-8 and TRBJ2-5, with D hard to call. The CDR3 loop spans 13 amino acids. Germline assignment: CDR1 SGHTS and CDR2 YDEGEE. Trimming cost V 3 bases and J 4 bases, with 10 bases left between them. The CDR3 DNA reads TGTGCCAGCAGCTCCGCGCGCGTAGAGACCCAGTACTTC. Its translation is CASSSARVETQYF.

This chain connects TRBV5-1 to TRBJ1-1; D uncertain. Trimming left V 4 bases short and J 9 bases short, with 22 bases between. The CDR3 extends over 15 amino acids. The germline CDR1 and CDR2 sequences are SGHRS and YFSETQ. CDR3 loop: CASSVQPSWESQAFF. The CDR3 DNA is TGCGCCAGCAGCGTTCAACCCTCATGGGAGTCACAAGCTTTCTTT.

The CDR3 region has the DNA TGTGCCAGCAGCTTGTCGGAGACCCAGTACTTC. Translation gives CASSLSETQYF. The chain joins TRBV7-2 to TRBJ2-5; D gene unclear. The CDR3 loop spans 11 amino acids. Germline loops: CDR1 SGHTA, CDR2 FQGNSA. V lost 3 bases to trimming and J lost 5 bases, with 4 bases between them. The variable domain in full, completed from reference TRBV7-2 and TRBJ2-5, reads GAGVSQSPSNKVTEKGKDVELRCDPISGHTALYWYRQSLGQGLEFLIYFQGNSAPDKSGLPSDRFSAERTGGSVSTLTIQRTQQEDSAVYLCASSLSETQYFGPGTRLLVL.

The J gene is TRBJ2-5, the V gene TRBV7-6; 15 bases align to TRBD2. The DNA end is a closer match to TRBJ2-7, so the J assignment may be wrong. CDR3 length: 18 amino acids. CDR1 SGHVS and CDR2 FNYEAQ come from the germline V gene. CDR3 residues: CASSDQGLAGGMIYEQYF. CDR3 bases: TGTGCCAGCAGCGACCAGGGACTAGCGGGGGGAATGATTTACGAGCAGTACTTC.

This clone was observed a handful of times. The CDR3 nucleotides are TGTGCCAGCAGCTTGGCCCAGAATGAAAAACTGTTTTTT. Translated: CASSLAQNEKLFF. This sequence joins TRBV5-5 and TRBJ1-4; D call uncertain. V was shortened by 0 bases and J by 5 bases, with 5 bases between the two germline ends. CDR3 size: 13 residues. Germline lookup yields CDR1 SGHKS and CDR2 YYEKEE (reference sequence).

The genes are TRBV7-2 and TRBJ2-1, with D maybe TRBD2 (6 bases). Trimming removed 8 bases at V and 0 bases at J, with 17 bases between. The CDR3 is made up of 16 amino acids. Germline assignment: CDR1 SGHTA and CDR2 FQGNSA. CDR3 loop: CASSSGTSSSYNEQFF. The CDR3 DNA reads TGTGCCAGCTCCTCCGGGACTTCGAGCTCCTACAATGAGCAGTTCTTC.

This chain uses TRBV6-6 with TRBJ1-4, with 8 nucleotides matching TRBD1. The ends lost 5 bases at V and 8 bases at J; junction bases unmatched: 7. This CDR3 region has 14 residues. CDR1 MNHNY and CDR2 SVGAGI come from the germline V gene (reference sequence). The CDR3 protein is CASSRGQAEEKLFF. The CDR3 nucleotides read TGTGCCAGCAGTCGGGGACAGGCTGAAGAAAAACTGTTTTTT.

CDR3 sequence (DNA): TGTGCCAGTAGTCACAGACTAGCAGGGGCAGATACGCAGTATTTT. It specifies CASSHRLAGADTQYF. The chain carries TRBV19 and TRBJ2-3, with D maybe TRBD2 (7 bases). V lost 5 bases to trimming and J lost 4 bases, with 16 bases between them. Germline CDR1 LNHDA, CDR2 SQIVND (reference sequence). There are 15 residues in the CDR3.

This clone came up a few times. The CDR3 sequence: CASSLGTGGTTDTQYF. CDR3 DNA: TGCGCCAGCAGCTTGGGGACAGGGGGCACGACAGATACGCAGTATTTT. The chain couples TRBV5-1 to TRBJ2-3; 11 nucleotides agree with TRBD1. The CDR3 totals 16 residues. Unmatched junction bases numbered 3, after V lost 0 bases and J lost 3 bases. Germline loops: CDR1 SGHRS, CDR2 YFSETQ.

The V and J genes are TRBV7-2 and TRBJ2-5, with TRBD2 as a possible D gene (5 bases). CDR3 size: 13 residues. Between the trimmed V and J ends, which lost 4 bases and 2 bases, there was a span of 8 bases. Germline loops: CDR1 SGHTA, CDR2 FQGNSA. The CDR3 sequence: CASSWTGQETQYF. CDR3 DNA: TGTGCCAGCAGCTGGACGGGGCAAGAGACCCAGTACTTC.

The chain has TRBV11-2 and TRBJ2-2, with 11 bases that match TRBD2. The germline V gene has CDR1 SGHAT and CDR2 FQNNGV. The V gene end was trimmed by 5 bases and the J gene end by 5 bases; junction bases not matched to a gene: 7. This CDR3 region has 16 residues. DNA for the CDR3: TGTGCCAGCAGCCGCCGGGCTAGCGGGGGGACCGGGGAGCTGTTTTTT. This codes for CASSRRASGGTGELFF.